This T cell receptor (beta chain) appears in the sequencing data of a study of CD8+CD57+ T cells in acquired aplastic anemia. Looking at the study overall: Mean read depth for CD4+ cells from healthy donors was 9.5 million to 13 million. The study's findings and limits: Sharing between patients and controls was observed for twenty-nine CD8+ CDR3 sequences.

The use of genomic DNA as template underpinned the TCR beta VDJ and CDR3 profiling. TCRdb reanalysed the reads using MiXCR and keeps one entry per CDR3 protein. The table has about 210,000 distinct CDR3 sequences, around 60% seen once. This CDR3 spans 12 amino acids. V lost 6 bases and J lost 5, with 13 bases in between. The V gene's germline CDR1 is DFQATT and CDR2 SNEGSKA (reference sequence). With respect to this clonotype: Its antigen is currently unknown.

The sequence was obtained from a human donor in good health. The sequenced sample consisted of sorted CD4+, CD8+, or CD8+CD57+ T cells (not recorded which) from PBMCs. The V and J genes are TRBV20-1 and TRBJ2-5; D is perhaps TRBD1 (6 bases). This chain's CDR3 is CSAPTGTETQYF. The CDR3, as DNA: TGCAGTGCCCCTACAGGGACGGAGACCCAGTACTTC.